These T cell receptor beta chains were read from a single sample in a study of T cells after yellow fever vaccination. In TCRdb, the 5' RACE reads were re-called with MiXCR into one record per CDR3 protein. The sample holds roughly 350,000 distinct CDR3 sequences; about 4% are singletons and the top ten take approximately 25%. The input for sequencing was PBMCs, taken 5 days after the yellow fever booster vaccination. The receptors shown here come from a man aged 18 to 30 who received the YFV17D yellow fever vaccine. The CDR3 runs from the conserved cysteine through the conserved F or W. Each record gives: J gene, D gene, clone size, V gene, CDR3 protein, CDR3 DNA. D genes are given only for firm matches. Size is stated for part of the rows, as once, few or many counts, or as a class when the clone is expanded.

TRBJ2-1,NA,few,TRBV3-1,CASSQEPLHEQFF,TGTGCCAGCAGCCAAGAACCCCTCCATGAGCAGTTCTTC
TRBJ1-5,NA,many,TRBV20-1,CSARAGSSNQPQHF,TGCAGTGCTAGAGCCGGGTCGAGCAATCAGCCCCAGCATTTT
TRBJ1-2,NA,many,TRBV5-1,CASSVIPGQGNYGYTF,TGCGCCAGCAGCGTCATCCCCGGTCAGGGGAACTATGGCTACACCTTC
TRBJ2-5,TRBD2,NA,TRBV25-1,CASSEYGDSSGGFQETQYF,TGTGCCAGCAGTGAATATGGGGATTCTAGCGGGGGCTTCCAAGAGACCCAGTACTTC
TRBJ2-3,TRBD2,few,TRBV18,CASSRTGLAEGTDTQYF,TGTGCCAGCTCACGAACGGGACTAGCGGAGGGCACAGATACGCAGTATTTT
TRBJ2-3,NA,NA,TRBV5-1,CASSLRGPGDTQYF,TGCGCCAGCAGCTTACGGGGGCCTGGAGATACGCAGTATTTT
TRBJ2-2,TRBD1,NA,TRBV29-1,CSGKTGLRTGELFF,TGCAGCGGAAAGACAGGGCTTCGCACCGGGGAGCTGTTTTTT
TRBJ2-5,NA,many,TRBV20-1,CSARETGLGETQYF,TGCAGTGCTAGAGAAACCGGGCTGGGAGAGACCCAGTACTTC
TRBJ1-5,NA,NA,TRBV10-3,CAIGPPQGQPQHF,TGTGCCATCGGCCCCCCACAGGGACAGCCCCAGCATTTT
TRBJ2-7,TRBD1,few,TRBV20-1,CSARTGGFYEQYF,TGCAGTGCTAGGACAGGGGGCTTCTACGAGCAGTACTTC
TRBJ1-1,NA,NA,TRBV12-3/TRBV12-4,CASSFSQGTTEAFF,TGTGCCAGCAGTTTTAGTCAGGGAACAACTGAAGCTTTCTTT
TRBJ1-1,TRBD1,NA,TRBV5-1,CASSSGIQGAEAFF,TGCGCCAGCAGTTCCGGGATACAGGGGGCTGAAGCTTTCTTT
TRBJ1-2,NA,many,TRBV4-2,CASSQKAGVANYGYTF,TGTGCCAGCAGCCAAAAGGCCGGAGTAGCTAACTATGGCTACACCTTC
TRBJ2-1,TRBD2,many,TRBV7-6,CASSLGGQYWDEQFF,TGTGCCAGCAGCCTGGGAGGGCAATACTGGGATGAGCAGTTCTTC
TRBJ1-1,TRBD1,few,TRBV29-1,CSVEWTGNTEAFF,TGCAGCGTTGAATGGACAGGGAACACTGAAGCTTTCTTT